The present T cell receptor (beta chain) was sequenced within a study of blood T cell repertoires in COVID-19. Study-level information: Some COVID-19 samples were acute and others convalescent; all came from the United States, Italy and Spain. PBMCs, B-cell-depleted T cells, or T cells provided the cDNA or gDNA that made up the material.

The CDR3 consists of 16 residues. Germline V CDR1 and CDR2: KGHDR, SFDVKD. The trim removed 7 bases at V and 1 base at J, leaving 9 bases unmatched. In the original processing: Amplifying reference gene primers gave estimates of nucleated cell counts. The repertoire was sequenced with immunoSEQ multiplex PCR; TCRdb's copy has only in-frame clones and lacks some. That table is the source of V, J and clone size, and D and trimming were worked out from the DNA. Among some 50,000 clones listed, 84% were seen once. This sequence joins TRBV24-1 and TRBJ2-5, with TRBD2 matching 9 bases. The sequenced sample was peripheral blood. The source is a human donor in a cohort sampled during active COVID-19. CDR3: CATSDKTSGFQETQYF. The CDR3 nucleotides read TGTGCCACCAGCGATAAGACTAGCGGTTTCCAAGAGACCCAGTACTTC.